The entry that follows covers one T cell receptor beta chain sequence. Those who donated, Caucasian adults without exception, all lived in Nashville, Tennessee. This sample is drawn from a study of shared clonotypes between healthy human individuals. The length of the CDR3 is 15 residues. Trimming took off 5 bases at V and 5 bases at J, with 19 bases between the two ends. Germline-derived CDR1 and CDR2 are SGHTA and FQGTGA. Using ten immunoSEQ deep assay plates, investigators sequenced unsorted PBMC DNA. Source study methods: Filtering of immunoSEQ junctional sequences could not match full-length read filtering. Clones were sequenced by immunoSEQ multiplex PCR, and TCRdb holds only the in-frame ones, with some missing. V and J calls and clone size come straight from that table; D and trimming were deduced from the DNA. This table has hundreds of thousands of clones, about 85% appearing once.

The rearrangement links TRBV7-3 to TRBJ2-7; D may be TRBD1 (6 bases). Specimen: PBMCs. The receptor was derived from a middle-aged woman in good health. Some clones in this sample may be carry-over from other donors' samples. The CDR3 here is CASSQLGTPVHEQYF. DNA for the CDR3: TGTGCCAGCAGCCAATTGGGGACACCTGTACACGAGCAGTACTTC. The full variable domain, with the rest looked up from reference TRBV7-3 and TRBJ2-7, is GAGVSQTPSNKVTEKGKYVELRCDPISGHTALYWYRQSLGQGPEFLIYFQGTGAADDSGLPNDRFFAVRPEGSVSTLKIQRTERGDSAVYLCASSQLGTPVHEQYFGPGTRLTVT.